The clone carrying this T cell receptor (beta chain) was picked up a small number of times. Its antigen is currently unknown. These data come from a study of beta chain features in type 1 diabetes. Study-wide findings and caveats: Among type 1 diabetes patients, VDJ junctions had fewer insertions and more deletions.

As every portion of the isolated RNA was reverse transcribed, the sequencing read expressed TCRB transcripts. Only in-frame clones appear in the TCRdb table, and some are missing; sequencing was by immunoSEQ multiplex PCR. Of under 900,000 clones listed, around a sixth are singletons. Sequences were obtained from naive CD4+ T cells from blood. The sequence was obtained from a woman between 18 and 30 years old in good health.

CDR3 region: CASSPPGLAGGNEQFF. The CDR3 DNA is TGTGCCAGCAGCCCCCCGGGACTAGCGGGGGGGAATGAGCAGTTCTTC. The chain carries TRBV7-9 and TRBJ2-1; TRBD2 matches 16 bases. The CDR3 loop spans 16 amino acids. V shed 5 bases and J 7 bases; nucleotides not matched to a gene: 5. Per germline, CDR1 SEHNR and CDR2 FQNEAQ (reference sequence).